The following is a T cell receptor (beta chain) sequence with its context. The RNA input was about 0.5 to 1 ug, and it was reverse transcribed with random hexamers. MiXCR, applied by TCRdb to the immunoSEQ multiplex PCR reads, yields one record per CDR3 protein. This sample has 150,000 to 200,000 distinct CDR3 sequences, with roughly 95% found just once. The length of the CDR3 is 13 residues. Per germline, CDR1 KGHDR and CDR2 SFDVKD. The V and J ends lost 7 bases and 4 bases respectively, with 9 bases between them. This entry belongs to a study of CD8 T cells in Susac syndrome. Sequencing input: CD4+ T cells from PBMCs. The chain carries TRBV24-1 and TRBJ1-4, with D uncertain. This TCR was sampled from a human donor with Susac syndrome. The CDR3 here is CATSSSDNEKLFF. DNA of the CDR3: TGTGCCACCAGCTCCTCCGATAATGAAAAACTGTTTTTT.